These 24 T cell receptor beta chains came from one sample sequenced in a study of blood T cells in healthy people across ages. Alongside a J-beta primer mix, a sample-barcoded 5' primer served in a second PCR lasting roughly 7 to 11 cycles. TCRdb independently ran MiXCR on the 5' RACE reads; one entry per CDR3 protein. The repertoire holds 800,000 or so distinct CDR3 sequences, less than 80% seen once, with about a quarter in the top ten. Specimen: blood. The receptor set was obtained from a man aged 25 to 45 in good health.

The chain joins TRBV7-9 to TRBJ1-2, with D perhaps TRBD1 (5 bases). The germline CDR1 and CDR2 sequences are SEHNR and FQNEAQ (reference sequence). The V end lost 2 bases, the J end lost 7 bases, and 11 bases lay between the germline ends. CDR3 length: 13 residues. CDR3 sequence reads: CASSLNRGVGYTF. CDR3 sequence (DNA): TGTGCCAGCAGCTTAAATCGGGGGGTTGGCTACACCTTC.

There are a few counts of this clonotype. The rearrangement links TRBV4-2 to TRBJ1-2; 8 nucleotides line up with TRBD1. The V segment lost 2 bases and the J segment 3 bases; nucleotides outside the gene matches: 11. The CDR3 covers 17 residues. The germline gives CDR1 LGHNA, CDR2 YNFKEQ. The CDR3 here is CASSQPQDRVEDYGYTF. DNA of the CDR3: TGTGCCAGCAGCCAACCCCAGGACAGGGTAGAAGACTATGGCTACACCTTC.

This clonotype was seen only a few times. V and J are TRBV6-5 and TRBJ1-2; the match to TRBD1 covers 8 bases. V lost 6 bases, J lost 6 bases, and 9 bases stayed unmatched. This CDR3 is built from 14 residues. The germline CDR1 and CDR2 sequences are MNHEY and SVGAGI. The DNA of the CDR3 is TGTGCCAGCAGCCTCGAGACAGGGGTAGATGGCTACACCTTC. Protein product: CASSLETGVDGYTF.

The gene calls are TRBV7-2 and TRBJ2-5; 11 bases fit TRBD1. The CDR3 extends over 16 amino acids. Germline CDR1 reads SGHTA; CDR2 reads FQGNSA. The junction had 5 bases not matched to a gene; V was cut back by 1 base and J by 4 bases. CDR3 bases: TGTGCCAGCAGCTTAGTCGGACAGGGGGCTAGAGAGACCCAGTACTTC. Translation: CASSLVGQGARETQYF.

This clonotype was observed a handful of times. The V gene is TRBV12-3 or TRBV12-4, the J gene TRBJ1-1, with 7 bases aligning to TRBD1. V was clipped by 3 bases and J by 0 bases; unmatched bases: 4. This CDR3 is built from 15 residues. Written as DNA, the CDR3 is TGTGCCAGCAGTTTCGGGGGACAGTTGAACACTGAAGCTTTCTTT. Its translation is CASSFGGQLNTEAFF.

This chain uses TRBV7-4 with TRBJ2-1; 9 bases are a match to TRBD1. CDR1 and CDR2 from the germline V gene are SGHVT and SQSDAQ. The V and J ends lost 5 bases and 6 bases, in that order; junction bases with no gene match: 14. The CDR3 sequence is 17 residues long. CDR3 amino acids: CASSPPSGDREFNEQFF. Here the CDR3 DNA reads TGTGCCAGCAGCCCCCCTTCGGGGGACAGGGAATTCAATGAGCAGTTCTTC.

On this clonotype itself: At one boundary the junction diverges from the germline segment, which might be a read error. The chain joins TRBV5-1 to TRBJ1-4; D is perhaps TRBD1 (5 bases). This CDR3 spans 17 amino acids. CDR1 SGHRS and CDR2 YFSETQ come from the germline V gene. The DNA of the CDR3 is TGTGCCAGCAGTCCACACTCACAGGCCCCGGACGGTGAAAAACTGTTTTTT. It codes for CASSPHSQAPDGEKLFF.

The chain combines TRBV11-2 with TRBJ2-1, with 8 bases identical to TRBD1. This CDR3 is 13 amino acids long. The germline gives CDR1 SGHAT, CDR2 FQNNGV. With 5 bases clipped from V and 8 bases from J, the junction kept 5 bases outside the gene matches. CDR3 in DNA: TGTGCCAGCAGCGACGGACAGGGCGATGAGCAGTTCTTC. The encoded protein is CASSDGQGDEQFF.

This clonotype came up a few times. V is TRBV14 and J is TRBJ2-7; D assignment may be TRBD1 or TRBD2 (5 bases each). Germline values: CDR1 SGHDN, CDR2 FVKESK. Trimming cost V 0 bases and J 0 bases, with 12 bases left between them. The CDR3 has 16 residues. As DNA, the CDR3 is TGTGCCAGCAGCCAAGATATGTGGGACGGCTCCTACGAGCAGTACTTC. It encodes CASSQDMWDGSYEQYF.

Here the CDR3 reads CSARRDRVNTEAFF. The CDR3 DNA sequence: TGCAGTGCGCGCCGGGACAGGGTGAACACTGAAGCTTTCTTT. The gene calls are TRBV20-1 and TRBJ1-1, with 9 bases identical to TRBD1. CDR1 and CDR2 from the germline V gene are DFQATT and SNEGSKA (reference sequence). J gave up 0 bases and V 6 bases, and 5 bases lay outside the gene matches. The CDR3 has 14 residues.

The chain couples TRBV30 to TRBJ2-1; D call uncertain. CDR3 length: 14 amino acids. The germline V and J ends were trimmed by 2 bases and 5 bases, with 13 bases remaining between them. Germline-derived CDR1 and CDR2 are GTSNPN and SVGIG (reference sequence). The CDR3 reads CAWSTPGRNNEQFF. The CDR3 nucleotides are TGTGCCTGGAGTACCCCAGGCCGAAACAATGAGCAGTTCTTC.

The V and J genes are TRBV29-1 and TRBJ2-7; a weak D match, TRBD1 (6 bases). This CDR3 is 12 amino acids long. CDR1 is SQVTM, CDR2 ANQGSEA, per germline. Trimming removed 1 base from V and 3 bases from J, with 7 bases in between. In DNA, the CDR3 is TGCAGCGTTGAAGTGACAGGCTACGAGCAGTACTTC. It translates to CSVEVTGYEQYF.

The V call is TRBV18, the J call TRBJ1-4, with 9 bases lining up with TRBD1. Trimming removed 4 bases from V and 7 bases from J; junction bases left unmatched: 4. This CDR3 contains 14 residues. Looked up from germline, CDR1 is KGHSH and CDR2 is LQKENI. CDR3 residues: CASSLDRGGEKLFF. DNA for the CDR3: TGTGCCAGCTCACTGGACAGGGGTGGTGAAAAACTGTTTTTT.

This clonotype was counted a few times. J is TRBJ2-4 and V is TRBV20-1; D may be TRBD1 (5 bases). The J call is uncertain, as TRBJ2-7 better fits the DNA end. Germline CDR1 reads DFQATT; CDR2 reads SNEGSKA (reference sequence). This CDR3 comprises 15 residues. The CDR3 reads CSATSGLAGSNEQYF. CDR3 in DNA: TGCAGTGCTACTAGTGGCTTGGCAGGGTCAAACGAGCAGTACTTC.

This chain joins TRBV9 and TRBJ1-4; TRBD1 aligns across 7 bases. Germline CDR1 reads SGDLS; CDR2 reads YYNGEE. J was trimmed by 1 base and V by 3 bases; bases with no gene match: 9. The CDR3 is made up of 17 amino acids. The CDR3 bases are TGTGCCAGCAGCGGGGACAGAAGTGTCGAAACTAATGAAAAACTGTTTTTT. It codes for CASSGDRSVETNEKLFF.

This clonotype occurred once. J is TRBJ1-4 and V is TRBV10-3, with D possibly TRBD1 on 6 matching bases. V lost 10 bases and J lost 6, with 18 bases in between. The CDR3 covers 14 residues. Per the germline V gene, CDR1 is ENHRY and CDR2 is SYGVKD. The CDR3 DNA is TGTGCCACCACGGGGGGCGGAGGAGATGAAAAACTGTTTTTT. This encodes CATTGGGGDEKLFF.

The rearrangement uses TRBV7-2 and TRBJ1-4; maybe TRBD1 (5 bases). With 2 bases removed from V and 8 bases from J, the gap between germline ends came to 12 bases. There are 14 residues in the CDR3. The germline V gene encodes CDR1 SGHTA and CDR2 FQGNSA. The CDR3 protein is CASSLRGQGEKLFF. CDR3 coding DNA: TGTGCCAGCAGCTTACGAGGGCAGGGCGAAAAACTGTTTTTT. Variable domain in full (rest from reference TRBV7-2 and TRBJ1-4): GAGVSQSPSNKVTEKGKDVELRCDPISGHTALYWYRQSLGQGLEFLIYFQGNSAPDKSGLPSDRFSAERTGGSVSTLTIQRTQQEDSAVYLCASSLRGQGEKLFFGSGTQLSVL.

The rearrangement links TRBV20-1 to TRBJ2-7; 13 positions match TRBD2. J was trimmed by 2 bases and V by 0 bases; bases with no gene match: 1. The CDR3 has 15 residues. Germline V gene data show CDR1 as DFQATT and CDR2 as SNEGSKA (reference sequence). The DNA for the CDR3 is TGCAGTGCTAGAGATGGACTAGCGGGGGCCTACGAGCAGTACTTC. Encoded protein: CSARDGLAGAYEQYF.

The chain is built from TRBV5-1 and TRBJ2-5; 12 nucleotides line up with TRBD1. Germline values: CDR1 SGHRS, CDR2 YFSETQ. The J segment lost 5 bases and the V segment lost 4 bases, leaving 9 bases of the junction unmatched. The CDR3 totals 16 residues. As DNA, the CDR3 is TGCGCCAGCAGCACCGGGACAGGGGGCAAGACGGAGACCCAGTACTTC. As protein: CASSTGTGGKTETQYF.

This chain connects TRBV11-2 to TRBJ2-7, with TRBD1 matching over 8 bases. Germline lookup yields CDR1 SGHAT and CDR2 FQNNGV. The ends lost 4 bases at V and 7 bases at J; junction bases unmatched: 15. There are 16 residues in the CDR3. CDR3 DNA sequence: TGTGCCAGCAGCTCTACCTGGACAGGGTCTTACAATGAGCAGTACTTC. This encodes CASSSTWTGSYNEQYF.

The chain's CDR3 is CASSLVTPPLSYGYTF. The DNA for the CDR3 is TGTGCCAGCAGCTTAGTAACACCACCGCTTAGTTATGGCTACACCTTC. The chain recombines TRBV7-9 with TRBJ1-2; D gene uncertain. The CDR3 contains 16 residues. V was clipped by 1 base and J by 5 bases, with 17 bases between them. CDR1 is SEHNR, CDR2 FQNEAQ, per germline (reference sequence).

The V gene is TRBV25-1, the J gene TRBJ1-5; TRBD1 aligns across 7 bases. This CDR3 has 14 residues. Germline CDR1 reads MGHDK; CDR2 reads SYGVNS. Losses at the gene ends were 5 bases for V and 4 bases for J; bases not matched to a gene: 5. The CDR3 spells CASSMTGPNQPQHF. As DNA, the CDR3 is TGTGCCAGCAGTATGACAGGGCCAAATCAGCCCCAGCATTTT.

The gene calls are TRBV9 and TRBJ2-2; possible D gene TRBD1, 6 bases. The germline V gene encodes CDR1 SGDLS and CDR2 YYNGEE. Trimming removed 5 bases from V and 7 bases from J, with 15 bases in between. The CDR3 contains 14 residues. The CDR3, as DNA: TGTGCCAGCAGACAGGGCCCTTTCGGCGGGGAGCTGTTTTTT. It encodes CASRQGPFGGELFF. Variable domain in full (rest from reference TRBV9 and TRBJ2-2): DSGVTQTPKHLITATGQRVTLRCSPRSGDLSVYWYQQSLDQGLQFLIQYYNGEERAKGNILERFSAQQFPDLHSELNLSSLELGDSALYFCASRQGPFGGELFFGEGSRLTVL.

J is TRBJ2-3 and V is TRBV9; 9 positions agree with TRBD1. Germline V gene sequence: CDR1 SGDLS, CDR2 YYNGEE. V gave up 3 bases and J gave up 6 bases; unmatched junction bases: 8. This CDR3 is 15 amino acids long. CDR3 in DNA: TGTGCCAGCAGCGCCCCGGGACAGGGAGTGGATACGCAGTATTTT. Translation: CASSAPGQGVDTQYF.